The 8 T cell receptor beta chains listed next were all sequenced from one sample in a study of T-cell memory formation after mild COVID-19. TCRdb analysed the 5' RACE reads with MiXCR anew, one entry per CDR3 protein. This sample carries under 450,000 distinct CDR3 sequences, 20% to 25% of them seen once, and the ten largest clones take 21%. The sequenced sample was PBMCs or a T cell subset sorted from them (not recorded which). The receptors derive from a man younger than 35 who had mild COVID-19 (a few samples of this study predate the infection). Cell type and time point are not known.

The genes are TRBV6-5 and TRBJ2-3; 9 positions agree with TRBD1. The germline CDR1 and CDR2 sequences are MNHEY and SVGAGI. The V segment lost 4 bases and the J segment 7 bases; nucleotides outside the gene matches: 6. This CDR3 has 14 amino acids. The CDR3 nucleotides are TGTGCCAGCAGTTCGACAGGGGGGGTGAATACGCAGTATTTT. As protein: CASSSTGGVNTQYF.

The rearrangement uses TRBV5-1 and TRBJ2-3, with 8 bases lining up with TRBD2. The CDR3 length is 15 residues. With 0 bases clipped from V and 7 bases from J, the junction kept 7 bases outside the gene matches. The germline gives CDR1 SGHRS, CDR2 YFSETQ. In DNA form, the CDR3 reads TGCGCCAGCAGCTTGGCGGCGGGGGGTTTAAATACGCAGTATTTT. Residues: CASSLAAGGLNTQYF.

The chain recombines TRBV12-3 or TRBV12-4 with TRBJ2-5, with D tentatively TRBD2 (6 bases). This CDR3 is 16 amino acids long. The V end was cut by 6 bases, the J end by 5 bases, with 22 bases between. This chain's CDR3 is CASSTSSSALGETQYF. In DNA, the CDR3 is TGTGCCAGCAGCACAAGCTCTAGCGCCCTGGGCGAGACCCAGTACTTC.

Written as DNA, the CDR3 is TGTGCCAGCAGCTTGGCCCTGGGACAACAAGAGACCCAGTACTTC. Translating gives CASSLALGQQETQYF. The chain couples TRBV5-8 to TRBJ2-5; maybe TRBD1 (6 bases). Deletions cut 0 bases from V and 2 bases from J, with 11 bases between. In germline, CDR1 is SGHTS, CDR2 YDEGEE. The CDR3 consists of 15 residues.

This clonotype has a handful of counts. V and J are TRBV10-3 and TRBJ2-3, with TRBD1 matching over 7 bases. The CDR3 sequence is 13 residues long. With 3 bases clipped from V and 6 bases from J, the junction kept 3 bases outside the gene matches. Looked up from germline, CDR1 is ENHRY and CDR2 is SYGVKD. As DNA, the CDR3 is TGTGCCATCAGTGAACAGGGGACGGATACGCAGTATTTT. Translation gives CAISEQGTDTQYF.

This clonotype was seen a handful of times. J is TRBJ2-3 and V is TRBV7-2; unclear D gene. Trimming took off 5 bases at V and 6 bases at J, with 15 bases between the two ends. There are 14 residues in the CDR3. CDR1 is SGHTA, CDR2 FQGNSA, per germline. The CDR3, as DNA: TGTGCCAGCAGCCCACCCCAACTTTGGGATACGCAGTATTTT. Protein product: CASSPPQLWDTQYF.

The chain carries TRBV7-9 and TRBJ2-5; TRBD2 matches at 8 bases. CDR1 is SEHNR and CDR2 is FQNEAQ in the germline V gene (reference sequence). The CDR3 covers 16 residues. V lost 1 base to trimming and J lost 4 bases; unmatched junction nucleotides: 8. The CDR3 spells CASSLETSVQLETQYF. The CDR3 nucleotides are TGTGCCAGCAGCTTAGAGACTAGCGTGCAGTTAGAGACCCAGTACTTC.

The chain employs TRBV6-5 and TRBJ1-4, with D uncertain. V dropped 6 bases and J dropped 0 bases, with 8 bases sitting between them. Germline V CDR1 and CDR2: MNHEY, SVGAGI. The CDR3 loop spans 14 amino acids. DNA for the CDR3: TGTGCCAGCAGCTACATCTCAACTAATGAAAAACTGTTTTTT. It specifies CASSYISTNEKLFF.